The present TCR beta chain was sequenced within a study of CD8 T cells in Susac syndrome. Study outcomes and limitations: The study admitted that it had a relatively small number of individuals in its TCR sequencing and HLA analysis.

In the case of this clonotype: No antigen is known for it.

Per germline, CDR1 MDHEN and CDR2 SYDVKM. The CDR3 length is 13 residues. V lost 4 bases and J 9 bases, leaving 10 bases between the germline ends. CD8+ and CD4+ T cells from blood underwent TCR beta sequencing, which was carried out in a high-throughput format. The control group consisted of healthy donors matched for age and sex. Bulk CD8+ and CD4+ cells came from magnetic negative isolation; CD8+ TEMRA by FACS. An input of roughly 0.5 to 1 ug of RNA was subjected to reverse transcription using random hexamers. MiXCR, run by TCRdb on the immunoSEQ multiplex PCR reads, gives a single entry per CDR3 protein. The sample yields about 60,000 distinct CDR3 sequences, 85% to 95% seen once.

The chain employs TRBV28 and TRBJ1-6, with D perhaps TRBD1 (5 bases). This TCR was recovered from a human donor in good health. Sequences were obtained from CD8+ T cells from PBMCs. CDR3 coding DNA: TGTGCCAGCAGTTGGAGGGGTCTTTCACCCCTCCACTTT. Its translation is CASSWRGLSPLHF.